This T cell receptor beta chain comes out of a study of control samples from healthy donors and cancer patients. V shed 3 bases, J shed 7 bases, and the junction held 4 bases outside the gene matches. Germline V gene data show CDR1 as LNHDA and CDR2 as SQIVND (reference sequence). The CDR3 has 13 residues. TCRdb's copy holds only in-frame clones and misses some; the assay was immunoSEQ multiplex PCR. In the table there are approximately 150,000 clones, just over 85% of which are singletons. The chain joins TRBV19 to TRBJ1-2; the match to TRBD1 covers 8 bases. Sequences were obtained from blood. The clonotype originates from a man in his late teens or twenties in good health. CDR3 loop: CASSIGTGGGYTF. Here the CDR3 DNA reads TGTGCCAGTAGTATTGGGACAGGCGGTGGCTACACCTTC.